This passage covers 30 T cell receptor beta chains from one sample sequenced in a study of shared clonotypes between healthy human individuals. Produced via immunoSEQ multiplex PCR; TCRdb's table is partial and in-frame only. The top ten clones hold about 1.1% of a sample with some 2.1 million clones, roughly 94% of them seen once. CD45RO-negative cells were positively selected for CCR7, leaving out terminally differentiated effector memory CD45RA+ cells. Material: naive CD8+ T cells sorted from blood. The source is a man younger than 35 in good health.

This clone was seen a handful of times. The rearrangement joins TRBV5-1 to TRBJ2-3; D perhaps matches TRBD2 (5 bases). Germline values: CDR1 SGHRS, CDR2 YFSETQ. V was clipped by 0 bases and J by 5 bases, with 7 bases between them. The CDR3 contains 13 residues. This CDR3 reads CASSLEGVDTQYF. CDR3 bases: TGCGCCAGCAGCTTGGAGGGAGTAGATACGCAGTATTTT.

Turning to this clone: This sample includes further DNA sequences coding for the same CDR3. V usage is TRBV5-1 and J usage is TRBJ2-5; D may match TRBD1 or TRBD2 (6 bases each). Per the germline V gene, CDR1 is SGHRS and CDR2 is YFSETQ. The CDR3 runs 13 residues. Trimming cost V 0 bases and J 5 bases, with 8 bases left between them. Written as DNA, the CDR3 is TGCGCCAGCAGCTTGGTCGGGGGCGAGACCCAGTACTTC. It specifies CASSLVGGETQYF.

This clone was seen a single time. This rearrangement joins TRBV11-3 to TRBJ2-5, with unresolved D. Trimming took off 8 bases at V and 0 bases at J, with 10 bases between the two ends. The CDR3 covers 13 residues. Germline V lookup: CDR1 SGHNT, CDR2 YENEEA. CDR3 amino acids: CASSTTNQETQYF. The DNA of the CDR3 is TGTGCCAGCTCCACGACAAACCAAGAGACCCAGTACTTC.

The chain couples TRBV5-1 to TRBJ2-2, with D possibly matching TRBD2 (6 bases). The V gene's germline CDR1 is SGHRS and CDR2 YFSETQ. V lost 4 bases and J 1 base, leaving 14 bases between the germline ends. The CDR3 covers 16 residues. CDR3 bases: TGCGCCAGCAGCCACGGGACTGAACAGAACACCGGGGAGCTGTTTTTT. Its protein is CASSHGTEQNTGELFF. Complete variable domain (other parts from reference TRBV5-1 and TRBJ2-2): KAGVTQTPRYLIKTRGQQVTLSCSPISGHRSVSWYQQTPGQGLQFLFEYFSETQRNKGNFPGRFSGRQFSNSRSEMNVSTLELGDSALYLCASSHGTEQNTGELFFGEGSRLTVL.

This rearrangement joins TRBV30 to TRBJ2-1, with no clear D. The germline gives CDR1 GTSNPN, CDR2 SVGIG (reference sequence). The CDR3 runs to 13 residues. V lost 0 bases, J lost 4 bases, and 7 bases lay in between. In DNA, the CDR3 is TGTGCCTGGAGTGTCAGGTCGTACAATGAGCAGTTCTTC. Amino acid sequence: CAWSVRSYNEQFF.

This sequence joins TRBV9 and TRBJ2-5, with D uncertain. This CDR3 is 15 amino acids long. In germline, CDR1 is SGDLS, CDR2 YYNGEE. V lost 0 bases, J lost 5 bases, and 14 bases lay in between. CDR3 in DNA: TGTGCCAGCAGCGTAGGTAGGGAAGCGTGGGAGACCCAGTACTTC. The encoded protein is CASSVGREAWETQYF.

The V and J genes are TRBV2 and TRBJ1-1, with 8 bases identical to TRBD1. The germline V gene has CDR1 SNHLY and CDR2 FYNNEI. V lost 3 bases, J lost 0 bases, and 12 bases stayed unmatched. CDR3 length equals 18 residues. CDR3 DNA: TGTGCCAGCAGTGACTCTTATATTCAGGGGGCCCTGAACACTGAAGCTTTCTTT. Translating it yields CASSDSYIQGALNTEAFF.

The table lists this clone with a count of one. V gene TRBV19 combines with J gene TRBJ1-5; possibly TRBD1 for D (5 bases). V dropped 5 bases and J dropped 10 bases, with 18 bases sitting between them. This CDR3 contains 14 residues. CDR1 and CDR2 (germline): LNHDA, SQIVND (reference sequence). The CDR3 nucleotides are TGTGCCAGTAGTGAGGCCCCAGGGTTGGGACCCCAGCATTTT. It yields the protein CASSEAPGLGPQHF. Variable domain in full (rest from reference TRBV19 and TRBJ1-5): DGGITQSPKYLFRKEGQNVTLSCEQNLNHDAMYWYRQDPGQGLRLIYYSQIVNDFQKGDIAEGYSVSREKKESFPLTVTSAQKNPTAFYLCASSEAPGLGPQHFGDGTRLSIL.

Comments on this clone: The sample contains more than one DNA sequence encoding this CDR3. The chain has TRBV30 and TRBJ2-5; D is uncertain. There are 12 residues in the CDR3. With 0 bases removed from V and 3 bases from J, the gap between germline ends came to 5 bases. CDR1 is GTSNPN and CDR2 is SVGIG in the germline V gene (reference sequence). DNA for the CDR3: TGTGCCTGGAGTGTCTCCAAAGAGACCCAGTACTTC. This codes for CAWSVSKETQYF.

The chain recombines TRBV28 with TRBJ2-3; no firm D call. V gave up 6 bases and J gave up 0 bases, with 13 bases separating them. The CDR3 extends over 15 amino acids. Germline CDR1 MDHEN, CDR2 SYDVKM. As DNA, the CDR3 is TGTGCCAGCAGCATTCTGAGTTACAGCACAGATACGCAGTATTTT. Translation gives CASSILSYSTDTQYF.

The rearrangement links TRBV28 to TRBJ2-7; 7 bases line up with TRBD1. The CDR3 covers 16 residues. V lost 2 bases to trimming and J lost 3 bases; unmatched junction nucleotides: 10. The germline CDR1 and CDR2 sequences are MDHEN and SYDVKM. In nucleotides, the CDR3 is TGTGCCAGCAGTTTAGGTCAAACAGGGGTCGGCTACGAGCAGTACTTC. Translation: CASSLGQTGVGYEQYF.

The chain carries TRBV29-1 and TRBJ1-2; D unclear. Trimming took off 6 bases at V and 4 bases at J, with 12 bases between the two ends. The CDR3 totals 12 residues. Germline V gene lookup returns CDR1 SQVTM and CDR2 ANQGSEA. The CDR3 DNA reads as TGCAGCGTGACCCGGCCCCTCTATGGCTACACCTTC. Protein sequence: CSVTRPLYGYTF.

The rearrangement links TRBV7-9 to TRBJ2-7; TRBD1 or TRBD2 may be the D gene (5 bases each). Germline lookup yields CDR1 SEHNR and CDR2 FQNEAQ (reference sequence). The CDR3 extends over 16 amino acids. The V end was cut by 2 bases, the J end by 3 bases, with 17 bases between. CDR3 nucleotides: TGTGCCAGCAGCTTATCCGGGACGGGCGCTATCTACGAGCAGTACTTC. This sequence encodes CASSLSGTGAIYEQYF.

Turning to this clone: The same CDR3 arises from other DNA sequences in this sample as well. The CDR3 sequence: CASGPSGANVLTF. The CDR3 DNA is TGTGCCAGCGGACCGTCGGGGGCCAACGTCCTGACTTTC. The chain recombines TRBV25-1 with TRBJ2-6; D is uncertain. Per germline, CDR1 MGHDK and CDR2 SYGVNS. The CDR3 totals 13 residues. Trimming took off 8 bases at V and 4 bases at J, with 9 bases between the two ends.

With respect to this clone: The sample carries other DNA sequences with the same CDR3. The chain recombines TRBV9 with TRBJ2-1; 9 bases are a match to TRBD1. The trim removed 4 bases at V and 4 bases at J, leaving 6 bases unmatched. Germline CDR1 reads SGDLS; CDR2 reads YYNGEE. CDR3 length: 15 residues. CDR3 nucleotide sequence: TGTGCCAGCAGCTCTCCCGGACAGGGGTACAATGAGCAGTTCTTC. This codes for CASSSPGQGYNEQFF.

The chain uses TRBV4-3 and TRBJ2-4, with D possibly matching TRBD1 (5 bases). The CDR3 runs to 14 residues. The ends were cut back, 4 bases at V and 5 bases at J, with 12 bases in the middle. Per the germline V gene, CDR1 is LGHNA and CDR2 is YSLEER. The CDR3 DNA is TGCGCCAGCAGCCCCTTGGCAGGGCAAAACATTCAGTACTTC. Its protein is CASSPLAGQNIQYF.

CDR3 sequence (DNA): TGTGCCAGCAGTCCGGGACTACTGAATAGCTATACGCAGTATTTT. Translated, it gives CASSPGLLNSYTQYF. J is TRBJ2-3 and V is TRBV27, with TRBD2 matching 7 bases. Germline V gene data show CDR1 as MNHEY and CDR2 as SMNVEV (reference sequence). This CDR3 is built from 15 residues. V lost 5 bases to trimming and J lost 7 bases; unmatched junction nucleotides: 12.

A remark on this clone: This CDR3 is also generated by other DNA sequences in the sample. The J gene is TRBJ2-1, the V gene TRBV5-4, with D uncertain. V was trimmed by 2 bases and J by 7 bases, leaving 7 bases between them. The CDR3 covers 12 residues. The germline V gene encodes CDR1 SGHNT and CDR2 YYREEE (reference sequence). CDR3 in DNA: TGTGCCAGCAGCTTTCTAGATAATGAGCAGTTCTTC. Amino acid sequence: CASSFLDNEQFF.

V gene TRBV29-1 combines with J gene TRBJ2-7, with D perhaps assigned TRBD1 or TRBD2 (5 bases each). CDR3 length: 13 amino acids. Trimming shortened V by 2 bases and J by 2 bases, and 10 bases separated the two germline ends. CDR1 is SQVTM and CDR2 is ANQGSEA in the germline V gene. The CDR3 reads CSVESGPTYEQYF. The CDR3 coding sequence is TGCAGCGTTGAATCGGGACCGACCTACGAGCAGTACTTC.

The genes are TRBV27 and TRBJ2-7; possibly TRBD1 for D (6 bases). This CDR3 spans 15 amino acids. V was clipped by 2 bases and J by 3 bases, with 14 bases between them. Germline V gene lookup returns CDR1 MNHEY and CDR2 SMNVEV (reference sequence). The CDR3 protein is CASSLTGMGGYEQYF. Written as DNA, the CDR3 is TGTGCCAGCAGTTTAACAGGGATGGGTGGCTACGAGCAGTACTTC.

Written as DNA, the CDR3 is TGTGCCAGCAGTTTGGACAGGGGGCGCACAGATACGCAGTATTTT. It specifies CASSLDRGRTDTQYF. The genes are TRBV28 and TRBJ2-3; 11 bases map to TRBD1. CDR3 length: 15 residues. The trim removed 3 bases at V and 1 base at J, leaving 0 bases unmatched. The germline gives CDR1 MDHEN, CDR2 SYDVKM. Full variable domain (outside the CDR3, taken from reference TRBV28 and TRBJ2-3): DVKVTQSSRYLVKRTGEKVFLECVQDMDHENMFWYRQDPGLGLRLIYFSYDVKMKEKGDIPEGYSVSREKKERFSLILESASTNQTSMYLCASSLDRGRTDTQYFGPGTRLTVL.

The J gene is TRBJ2-7, the V gene TRBV6-5; the D is unclear. Per the germline V gene, CDR1 is MNHEY and CDR2 is SVGAGI. The CDR3 consists of 15 residues. Deletions cut 0 bases from V and 5 bases from J, with 14 bases between. The CDR3 nucleotides read TGTGCCAGCAGTTACTCGGTTGGTCTTACTGACGAGCAGTACTTC. It encodes CASSYSVGLTDEQYF.

The CDR3 protein is CASSEGPGMNTEAFF. CDR3 nucleotide sequence: TGTGCCAGCAGCGAGGGACCGGGTATGAACACTGAAGCTTTCTTT. The chain links TRBV5-6 to TRBJ1-1, with a tentative D call TRBD1 (5 bases). This CDR3 comprises 15 residues. Trimming took 4 bases from V and 0 from J, leaving 13 bases between them. CDR1 is SGHDT and CDR2 is YYEEEE in the germline V gene.

V is TRBV6-1 and J is TRBJ2-5; tentatively, D is TRBD1 (5 bases). The CDR3 length is 17 residues. V gave up 3 bases and J gave up 1 base, with 18 bases separating them. Germline V gene data show CDR1 as MNHNS and CDR2 as SASEGT. CDR3 DNA: TGTGCCAGCAGTGATCGTAACAGCCTAAGGGGCCAAGAGACCCAGTACTTC. Protein: CASSDRNSLRGQETQYF.

In its sample, this clone was seen once. This rearrangement joins TRBV27 to TRBJ2-2; 9 nucleotides match TRBD2. Per the germline V gene, CDR1 is MNHEY and CDR2 is SMNVEV (reference sequence). V shed 5 bases, J shed 4 bases, and the junction held 5 bases outside the gene matches. This CDR3 comprises 15 residues. The CDR3 protein is CASSPLAGPTGELFF. The CDR3 nucleotides are TGTGCCAGCAGTCCTCTAGCGGGGCCCACCGGGGAGCTGTTTTTT.

This clone was seen just once. This chain links TRBV19 with TRBJ1-5, with D possibly matching TRBD1 (6 bases). Trimming removed 3 bases at V and 3 bases at J, with 12 bases between. Germline CDR1 and CDR2: LNHDA and SQIVND (reference sequence). This CDR3 is 15 amino acids long. CDR3 loop: CASSMGAGANQPQHF. The CDR3 DNA is TGTGCCAGTAGTATGGGGGCAGGGGCCAATCAGCCCCAGCATTTT.

J is TRBJ2-3 and V is TRBV28; TRBD1 or TRBD2 may be the D gene (5 bases each). Trimming took 8 bases from V and 0 from J, leaving 9 bases between them. The CDR3 contains 13 residues. Germline V gene lookup returns CDR1 MDHEN and CDR2 SYDVKM. The CDR3 loop is CASGDGSTDTQYF. The CDR3 DNA reads TGTGCCAGCGGGGACGGTAGCACAGATACGCAGTATTTT.

This CDR3 reads CASSLGRGEQVGSPLHF. CDR3 coding DNA: TGTGCCAGCAGCTTAGGGAGGGGGGAACAGGTCGGTTCACCCCTCCACTTT. This chain links TRBV7-9 with TRBJ1-6, with TRBD1 as a possible D gene (6 bases). Germline CDR1 reads SEHNR; CDR2 reads FQNEAQ (reference sequence). The CDR3 extends over 17 amino acids. Deletions cut 1 base from V and 9 bases from J, with 19 bases between.

The gene calls are TRBV5-1 and TRBJ1-3; D not resolved. The length of the CDR3 is 15 residues. Trimming pared 8 bases from V and 4 bases from J, leaving 19 bases between. Germline CDR1 is SGHRS and CDR2 is YFSETQ. CDR3 loop: CARKRSRTGGNTIYF. For the CDR3, the DNA is TGCGCCAGGAAGCGGAGCAGAACTGGAGGAAACACCATATATTTT.

J is TRBJ2-7 and V is TRBV10-3; D is unclear. The CDR3 runs to 15 residues. Trimming took 0 bases from V and 2 from J, leaving 11 bases between them. Germline-derived CDR1 and CDR2 are ENHRY and SYGVKD. The CDR3 DNA sequence: TGTGCCATCAGTGAGTCTGGAAGTCTCCCCTACGAGCAGTACTTC. Amino acids: CAISESGSLPYEQYF.